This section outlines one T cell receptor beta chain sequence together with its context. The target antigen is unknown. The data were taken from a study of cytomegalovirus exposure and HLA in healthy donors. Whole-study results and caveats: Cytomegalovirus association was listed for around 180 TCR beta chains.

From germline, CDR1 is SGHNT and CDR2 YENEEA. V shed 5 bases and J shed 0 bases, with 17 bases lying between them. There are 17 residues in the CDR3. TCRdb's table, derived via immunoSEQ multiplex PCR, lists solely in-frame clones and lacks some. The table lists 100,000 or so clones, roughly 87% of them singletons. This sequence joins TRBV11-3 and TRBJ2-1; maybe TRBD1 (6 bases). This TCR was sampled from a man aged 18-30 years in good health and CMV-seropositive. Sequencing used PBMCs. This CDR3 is CASSDRDKKSSYNEQFF. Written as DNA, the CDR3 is TGTGCCAGCAGCGACCGGGACAAAAAAAGCTCCTACAATGAGCAGTTCTTC.